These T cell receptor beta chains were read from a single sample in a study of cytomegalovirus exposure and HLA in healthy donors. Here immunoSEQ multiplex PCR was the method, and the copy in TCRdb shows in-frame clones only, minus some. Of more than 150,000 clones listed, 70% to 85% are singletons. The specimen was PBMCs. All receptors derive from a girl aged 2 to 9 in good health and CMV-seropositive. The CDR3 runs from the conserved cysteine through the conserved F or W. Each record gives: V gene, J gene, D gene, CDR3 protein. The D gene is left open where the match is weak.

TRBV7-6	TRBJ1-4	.	CASSLGGTDNEKLFF
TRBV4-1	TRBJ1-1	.	CASSQPQEGVEEAFF
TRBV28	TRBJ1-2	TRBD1	CASSLRTGVGYTF
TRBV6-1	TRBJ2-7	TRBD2	CASSDLGRVARYEQYF
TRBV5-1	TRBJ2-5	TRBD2	CASSLMTSGSLEQYF
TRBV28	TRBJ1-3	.	CASSLSGQRSGNTIYF
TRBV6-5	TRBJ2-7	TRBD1	CASSRGRGHSYEQYF
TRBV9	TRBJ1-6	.	CASSVPGRGSRRGSYNSPLHF
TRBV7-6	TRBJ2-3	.	CASSLVARGTDTQYF
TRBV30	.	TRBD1	CAWSEGQIYEQYF
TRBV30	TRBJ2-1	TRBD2	CAWSVGGLAGEQFF
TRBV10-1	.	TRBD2	CASSEEREASYEQYF
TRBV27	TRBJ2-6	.	CASSSLTGFPWANVLTF
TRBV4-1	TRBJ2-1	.	CASSQEAAGVYNEQFF
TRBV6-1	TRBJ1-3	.	CASSEVPTNSGNTIYF
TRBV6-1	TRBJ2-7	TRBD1	CAAGTALSPPYEQYF
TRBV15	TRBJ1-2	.	CATSRGAGWAGYTF
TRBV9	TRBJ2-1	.	CASSILPPEQFF
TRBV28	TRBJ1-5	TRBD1	CASSLGQGAYQPQHF
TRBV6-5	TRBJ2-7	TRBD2	CASSYSSGLWYEQYF
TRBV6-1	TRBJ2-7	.	CASSEVSEQYF
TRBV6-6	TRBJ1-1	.	CASSYSRSYTEAFF
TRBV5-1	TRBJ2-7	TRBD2	CASSPGLAGVYSYEQYF
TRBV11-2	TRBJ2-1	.	CASSRTSMVNEQFF
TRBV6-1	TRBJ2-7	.	CASEDSFTYEQYF
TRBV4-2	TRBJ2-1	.	CASSQDEGVGYNEQFF
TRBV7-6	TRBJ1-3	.	CASSSPGAGRNTIYF
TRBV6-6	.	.	CASSHPTGGDLYEQYF
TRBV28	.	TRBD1	CASRASGQSYEQYF
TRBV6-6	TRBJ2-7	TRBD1	CASSYVGQGSYEQYF
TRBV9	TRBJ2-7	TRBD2	CASSSSQGGYEQYF
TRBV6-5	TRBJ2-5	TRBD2	CASSYGPAGGRPQYF
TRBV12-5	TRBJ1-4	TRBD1	CASGTGGQEKLFF
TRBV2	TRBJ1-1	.	CASTQPQSNTEAFF
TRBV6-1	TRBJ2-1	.	CASSQVHYNEQFF
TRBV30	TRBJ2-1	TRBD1	CAWESGGNEQFF
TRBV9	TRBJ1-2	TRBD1	CASSGTGAAEYYGYTF
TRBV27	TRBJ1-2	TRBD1	CASSDRVSWGYTF
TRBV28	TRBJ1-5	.	CASSLKGSLPNQPQHF
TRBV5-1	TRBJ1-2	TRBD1	CASSPRDSDGYTF
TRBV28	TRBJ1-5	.	CASSFWAPYSNQPQHF
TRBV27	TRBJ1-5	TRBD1	CASSLLGGTGVGQPQHF
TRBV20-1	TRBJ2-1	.	CSAIPDNEQFF
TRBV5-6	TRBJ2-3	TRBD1	CASSLRQGDTDTQYF